This T cell receptor (beta chain) is from a study of shared clonotypes between healthy human individuals. An assay was performed, and its level was deep. Unsorted PBMC samples were amplified in replicate PCRs containing approximately 300 ng DNA, about 28,000 T cell genomes. TCRdb's table, derived via immunoSEQ multiplex PCR, lists solely in-frame clones and lacks some. The sample lists about 530,000 clones; about 75% were seen once. V lost 5 bases and J lost 2, with 9 bases in between. The CDR3 is 12 amino acids. CDR1 is SQVTM and CDR2 is ANQGSEA in the germline V gene. The rearrangement joins TRBV29-1 to TRBJ1-2, with no clear D. The sequenced material came from PBMCs. The sequence was collected from a woman aged 40 to 50 in good health. Some clones in this sample may be carry-over from other donors' samples. The CDR3 reads CSVSDLNYGYTF. In nucleotides, the CDR3 is TGCAGCGTTTCCGATCTAAACTATGGCTACACCTTC.